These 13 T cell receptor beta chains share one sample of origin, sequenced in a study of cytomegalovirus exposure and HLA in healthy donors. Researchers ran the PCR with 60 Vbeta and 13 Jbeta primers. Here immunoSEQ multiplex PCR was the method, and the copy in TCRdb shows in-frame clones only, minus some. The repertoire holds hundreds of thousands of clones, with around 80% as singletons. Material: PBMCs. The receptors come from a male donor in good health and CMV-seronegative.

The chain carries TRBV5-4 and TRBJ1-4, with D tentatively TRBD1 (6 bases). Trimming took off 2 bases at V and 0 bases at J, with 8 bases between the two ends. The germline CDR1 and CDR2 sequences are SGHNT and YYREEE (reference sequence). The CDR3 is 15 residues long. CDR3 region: CASSLTGTTNEKLFF. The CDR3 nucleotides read TGTGCCAGCAGCTTAACAGGGACAACTAATGAAAAACTGTTTTTT.

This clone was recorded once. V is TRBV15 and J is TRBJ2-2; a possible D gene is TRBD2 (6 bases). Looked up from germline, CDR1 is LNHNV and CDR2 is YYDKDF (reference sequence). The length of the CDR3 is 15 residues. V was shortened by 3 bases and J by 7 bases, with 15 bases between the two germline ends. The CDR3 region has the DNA TGTGCCACCAGCAGGAATCTTCTAGCGAGCGGGGAGCTGTTTTTT. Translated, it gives CATSRNLLASGELFF.

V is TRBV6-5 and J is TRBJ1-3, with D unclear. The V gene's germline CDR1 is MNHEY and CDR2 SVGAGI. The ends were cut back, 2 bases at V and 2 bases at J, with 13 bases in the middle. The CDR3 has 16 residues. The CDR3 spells CASSYEVPVTGNTIYF. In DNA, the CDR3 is TGTGCCAGCAGTTACGAGGTACCGGTTACTGGAAACACCATATATTTT.

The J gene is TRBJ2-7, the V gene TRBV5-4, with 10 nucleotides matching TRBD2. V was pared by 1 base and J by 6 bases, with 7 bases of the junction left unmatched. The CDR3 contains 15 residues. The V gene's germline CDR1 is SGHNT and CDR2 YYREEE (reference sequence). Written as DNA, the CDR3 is TGTGCCAGCAGCTTGTCTAGCGGGGGCCCTAGCGAGCAGTACTTC. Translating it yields CASSLSSGGPSEQYF.

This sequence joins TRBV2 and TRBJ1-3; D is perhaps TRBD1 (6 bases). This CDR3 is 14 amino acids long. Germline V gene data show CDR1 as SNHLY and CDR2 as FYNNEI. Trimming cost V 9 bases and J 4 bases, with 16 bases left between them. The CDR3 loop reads CARGRDTGGNTIYF. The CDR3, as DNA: TGTGCCAGAGGCCGGGACACCGGAGGAAACACCATATATTTT.

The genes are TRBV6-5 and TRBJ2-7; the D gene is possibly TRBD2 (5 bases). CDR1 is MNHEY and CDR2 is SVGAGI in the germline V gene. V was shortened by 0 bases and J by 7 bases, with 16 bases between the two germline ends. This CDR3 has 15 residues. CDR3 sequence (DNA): TGTGCCAGCAGTTACTCGTGGGAGAGAAAGGGTGAGCAGTACTTC. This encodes CASSYSWERKGEQYF.

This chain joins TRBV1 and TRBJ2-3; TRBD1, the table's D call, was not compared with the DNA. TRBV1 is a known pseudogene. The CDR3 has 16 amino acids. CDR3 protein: CTSSRRTGLSTDTQYF. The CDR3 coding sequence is TGCACCAGCAGCCGTCGGACAGGGCTTAGCACAGATACGCAGTATTTT.

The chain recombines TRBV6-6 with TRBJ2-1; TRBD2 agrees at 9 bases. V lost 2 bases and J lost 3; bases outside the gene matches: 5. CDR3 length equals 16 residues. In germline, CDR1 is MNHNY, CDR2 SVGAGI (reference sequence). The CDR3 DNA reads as TGTGCCAGCAGTTACGGAGCGGGAGGACTCTACAATGAGCAGTTCTTC. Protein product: CASSYGAGGLYNEQFF.

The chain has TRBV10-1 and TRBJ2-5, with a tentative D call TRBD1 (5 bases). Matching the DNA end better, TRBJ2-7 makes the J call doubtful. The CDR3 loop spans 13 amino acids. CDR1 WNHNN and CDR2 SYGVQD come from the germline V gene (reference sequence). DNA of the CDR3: TGCGCCAGCAGTCCCCTGGGGCAGAACGAGCAGTACTTC. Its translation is CASSPLGQNEQYF.

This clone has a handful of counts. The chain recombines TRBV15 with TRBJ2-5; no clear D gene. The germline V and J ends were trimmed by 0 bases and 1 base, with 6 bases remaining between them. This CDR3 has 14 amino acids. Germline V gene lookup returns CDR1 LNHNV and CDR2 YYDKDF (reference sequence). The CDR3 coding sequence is TGTGCCACCAGCAGAGATCTAGTCCAAGAGACCCAGTACTTC. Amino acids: CATSRDLVQETQYF.

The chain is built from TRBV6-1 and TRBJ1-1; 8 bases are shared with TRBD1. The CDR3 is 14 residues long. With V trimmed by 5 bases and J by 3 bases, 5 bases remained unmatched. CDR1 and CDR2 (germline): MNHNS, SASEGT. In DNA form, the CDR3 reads TGTGCCAGCAGTCCGACAGGGGCGCACACTGAAGCTTTCTTT. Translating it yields CASSPTGAHTEAFF.

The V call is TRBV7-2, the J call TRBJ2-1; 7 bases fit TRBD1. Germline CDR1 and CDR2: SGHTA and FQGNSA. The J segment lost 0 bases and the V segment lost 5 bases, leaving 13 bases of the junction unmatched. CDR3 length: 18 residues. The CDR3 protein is CASSPETGMIASYNEQFF. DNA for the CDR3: TGTGCCAGCAGCCCAGAGACAGGGATGATCGCCTCCTACAATGAGCAGTTCTTC.

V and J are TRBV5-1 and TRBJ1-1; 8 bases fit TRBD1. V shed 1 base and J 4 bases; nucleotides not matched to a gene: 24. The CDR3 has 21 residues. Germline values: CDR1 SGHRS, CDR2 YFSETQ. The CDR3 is CASSLYPSAEGQEHSFTEAFF. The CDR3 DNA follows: TGCGCCAGCAGCTTGTACCCTTCGGCTGAGGGACAGGAGCATTCATTCACTGAAGCTTTCTTT.